This TCR beta chain was found in a study of T cell responses to AZD1222 COVID-19 vaccine. Using immunoSEQ multiplex PCR, the repertoire was profiled, and TCRdb retains in-frame clones only, with some absent. The sample comprises 150,000 or so clones, more than 85% of which are singletons, and 1.9% rests with the top ten. Trimming shortened V by 0 bases and J by 3 bases, and 8 bases separated the two germline ends. This CDR3 contains 14 residues. Germline V gene data show CDR1 as ENHRY and CDR2 as SYGVKD. The chain joins TRBV10-3 to TRBJ1-1; the D is unclear. The sequence came from an adult in good health. Specimen: peripheral blood, collected on day 0 of AZD1222 vaccination. The CDR3 region has the DNA TGTGCCATCAGTGAGTCTGGAGAACACACTGAAGCTTTCTTT. This encodes CAISESGEHTEAFF.